This T cell receptor (beta chain) derives from a study of blood T cell repertoires in COVID-19. At the level of the study: The samples span acute and convalescent COVID-19 from the United States, Italy and Spain. PBMCs, B-cell-depleted T cells, or T cells were the source of the cDNA or gDNA that made up the material.

Between the trimmed V and J ends, which lost 3 bases and 0 bases, there was a span of 15 bases. The V gene's germline CDR1 is GTSNPN and CDR2 SVGIG (reference sequence). This CDR3 is 16 amino acids long. Per the original data handling: Reference gene primer amplification in the assay estimated nucleated cell counts. Sequenced by immunoSEQ multiplex PCR; TCRdb stores in-frame clones only, minus some. That table supplies the V and J calls and clone size; D and trimming were determined from the DNA. Among about 98,000 clones, approximately 81% were seen once, and the ten largest hold about 10%. Input material: peripheral blood. The TCR originated in an elderly woman with acute or convalescent COVID-19. The chain combines TRBV30 with TRBJ1-5, with D perhaps TRBD1 (6 bases). The CDR3 bases are TGTGCCTGGAGCGGGGGGGGGACAAATAGCAATCAGCCCCAGCATTTT. Translating it yields CAWSGGGTNSNQPQHF. Full variable domain (missing parts from reference TRBV30 and TRBJ1-5): SQTIHQWPATLVQPVGSPLSLECTVEGTSNPNLYWYRQAAGRGLQLLFYSVGIGQISSEVPQNLSASRPQDRQFILSSKKLLLSDSGFYLCAWSGGGTNSNQPQHFGDGTRLSIL.